This T cell receptor beta chain was sequenced for a study of OX40 agonist ivuxolimab in advanced cancers. At the level of the study: Of mixed ages from about 20 to 80 and averaging about 56 years, the group was approximately 80% male.

The data were produced by immunoSEQ multiplex PCR, yet TCRdb's version contains in-frame clones alone and is incomplete. In the table there are about 68,000 clones, 85% of which are singletons. Germline trimming cut 5 bases from V and 5 bases from J; bases unmatched to any gene: 5. CDR1 ENHRY and CDR2 SYGVKD come from the germline V gene. This CDR3 has 14 amino acids. This specimen consisted of CD4+ or CD8+ T cells sorted from blood, obtained in a trial of the OX40 agonist ivuxolimab. The TCR originated in an adult with an advanced solid tumor such as melanoma, head and neck, liver or kidney cancer. The V call is TRBV10-3, the J call TRBJ2-2, with TRBD1 matching 7 bases. The DNA of the CDR3 is TGTGCCATCAGTACCGGGACAGCAACCGGGGAGCTGTTTTTT. It codes for CAISTGTATGELFF.